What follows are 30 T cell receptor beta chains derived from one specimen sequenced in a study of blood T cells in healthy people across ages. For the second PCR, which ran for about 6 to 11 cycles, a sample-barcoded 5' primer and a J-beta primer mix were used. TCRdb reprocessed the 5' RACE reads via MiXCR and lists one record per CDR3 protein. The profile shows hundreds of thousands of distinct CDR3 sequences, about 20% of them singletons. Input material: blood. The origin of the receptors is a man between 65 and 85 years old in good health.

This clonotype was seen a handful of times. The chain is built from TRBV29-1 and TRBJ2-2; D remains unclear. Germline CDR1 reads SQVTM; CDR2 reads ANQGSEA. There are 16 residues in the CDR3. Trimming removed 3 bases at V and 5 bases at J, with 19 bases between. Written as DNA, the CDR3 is TGCAGCGTTGAGACCTTTAGTGGGGTCAGGACCGGGGAGCTGTTTTTT. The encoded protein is CSVETFSGVRTGELFF.

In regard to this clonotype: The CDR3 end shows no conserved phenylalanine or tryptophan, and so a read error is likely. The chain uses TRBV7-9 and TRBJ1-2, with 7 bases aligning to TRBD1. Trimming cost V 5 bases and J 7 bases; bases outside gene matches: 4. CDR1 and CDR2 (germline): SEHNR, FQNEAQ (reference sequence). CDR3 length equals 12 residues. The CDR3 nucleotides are TGTGCCAGCAGCCGACAGGGAAGTGGCTACACCCTC. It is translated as CASSRQGSGYTL.

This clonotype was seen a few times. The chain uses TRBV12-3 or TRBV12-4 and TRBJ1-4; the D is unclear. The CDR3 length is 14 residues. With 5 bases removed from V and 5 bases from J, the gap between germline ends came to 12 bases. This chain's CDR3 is CASSATVSNEKLFF. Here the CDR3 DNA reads TGTGCCAGCAGTGCCACAGTGAGCAATGAAAAACTGTTTTTT.

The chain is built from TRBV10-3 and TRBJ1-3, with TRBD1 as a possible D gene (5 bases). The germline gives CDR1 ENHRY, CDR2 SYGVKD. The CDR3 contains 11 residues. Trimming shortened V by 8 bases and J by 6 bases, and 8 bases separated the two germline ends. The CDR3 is CAIGGSNTIYF. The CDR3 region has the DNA TGTGCCATCGGGGGTTCAAACACCATATATTTT.

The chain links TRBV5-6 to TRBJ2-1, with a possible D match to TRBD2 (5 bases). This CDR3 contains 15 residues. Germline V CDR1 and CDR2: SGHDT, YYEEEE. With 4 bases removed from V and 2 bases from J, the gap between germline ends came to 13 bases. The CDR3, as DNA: TGTGCCAGCAGCGGTTCGGGAATCCCCTACAATGAGCAGTTCTTC. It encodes CASSGSGIPYNEQFF.

The chain's CDR3 is CASRRTGDPNTDTQYF. CDR3 nucleotide sequence: TGTGCCAGCAGACGTACAGGGGATCCTAACACAGATACGCAGTATTTT. This sequence joins TRBV11-3 and TRBJ2-3; 7 nucleotides match TRBD1. CDR1 is SGHNT, CDR2 YENEEA, per germline. Trimming took 6 bases from V and 2 from J; bases not matched to a gene: 11. The CDR3 has 16 amino acids.

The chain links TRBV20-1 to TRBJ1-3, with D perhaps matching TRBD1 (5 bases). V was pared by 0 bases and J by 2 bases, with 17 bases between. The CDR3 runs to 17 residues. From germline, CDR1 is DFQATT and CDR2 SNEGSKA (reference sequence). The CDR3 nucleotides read TGCAGTGCTAGAGATGGGAACCTCCAGGGCCCTGGAAACACCATATATTTT. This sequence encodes CSARDGNLQGPGNTIYF.

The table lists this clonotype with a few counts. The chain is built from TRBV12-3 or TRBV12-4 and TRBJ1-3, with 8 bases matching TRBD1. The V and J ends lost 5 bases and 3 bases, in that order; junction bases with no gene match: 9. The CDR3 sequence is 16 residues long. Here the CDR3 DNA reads TGTGCCAGCAGTCAAAGGACAGGGCGTGTTGGAAACACCATATATTTT. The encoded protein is CASSQRTGRVGNTIYF.

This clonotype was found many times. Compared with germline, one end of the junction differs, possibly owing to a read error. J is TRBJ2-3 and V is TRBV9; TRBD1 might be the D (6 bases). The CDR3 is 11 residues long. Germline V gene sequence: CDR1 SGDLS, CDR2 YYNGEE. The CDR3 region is CASSDPGHPGF. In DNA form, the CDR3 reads TGTGCCAGCAGCGACCCGGGACACCCAGGTTTT.

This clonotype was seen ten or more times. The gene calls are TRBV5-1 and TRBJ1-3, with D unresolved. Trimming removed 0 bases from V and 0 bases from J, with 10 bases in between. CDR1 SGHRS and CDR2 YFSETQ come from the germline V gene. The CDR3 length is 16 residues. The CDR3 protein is CASSLDTGISGNTIYF. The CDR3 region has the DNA TGCGCCAGCAGCTTGGATACGGGAATCTCTGGAAACACCATATATTTT.

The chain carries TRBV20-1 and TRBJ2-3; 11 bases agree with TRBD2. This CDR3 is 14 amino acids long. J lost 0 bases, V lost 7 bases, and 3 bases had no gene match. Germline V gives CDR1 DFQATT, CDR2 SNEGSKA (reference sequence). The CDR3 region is CSGLAGGSTDTQYF. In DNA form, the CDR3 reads TGCAGTGGATTAGCGGGGGGGAGCACAGATACGCAGTATTTT.

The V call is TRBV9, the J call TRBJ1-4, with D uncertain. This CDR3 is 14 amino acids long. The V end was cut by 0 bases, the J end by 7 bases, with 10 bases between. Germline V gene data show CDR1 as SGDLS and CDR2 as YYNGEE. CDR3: CASSVDQFGEKLFF. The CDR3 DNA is TGTGCCAGCAGCGTAGATCAGTTTGGTGAAAAACTGTTTTTT.

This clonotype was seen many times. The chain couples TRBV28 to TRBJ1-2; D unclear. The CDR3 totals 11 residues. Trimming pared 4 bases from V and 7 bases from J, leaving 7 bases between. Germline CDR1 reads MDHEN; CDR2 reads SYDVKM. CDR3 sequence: CASSSSFGYTF. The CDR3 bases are TGTGCCAGCAGTTCCTCATTTGGCTACACCTTC.

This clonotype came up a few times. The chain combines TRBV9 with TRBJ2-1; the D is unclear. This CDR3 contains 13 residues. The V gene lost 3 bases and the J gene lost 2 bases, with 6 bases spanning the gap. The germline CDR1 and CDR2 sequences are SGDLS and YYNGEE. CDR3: CASSAQPYNEQFF. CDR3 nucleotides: TGTGCCAGCAGCGCCCAGCCCTACAATGAGCAGTTCTTC. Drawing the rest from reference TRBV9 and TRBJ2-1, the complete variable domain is DSGVTQTPKHLITATGQRVTLRCSPRSGDLSVYWYQQSLDQGLQFLIQYYNGEERAKGNILERFSAQQFPDLHSELNLSSLELGDSALYFCASSAQPYNEQFFGPGTRLTVL.

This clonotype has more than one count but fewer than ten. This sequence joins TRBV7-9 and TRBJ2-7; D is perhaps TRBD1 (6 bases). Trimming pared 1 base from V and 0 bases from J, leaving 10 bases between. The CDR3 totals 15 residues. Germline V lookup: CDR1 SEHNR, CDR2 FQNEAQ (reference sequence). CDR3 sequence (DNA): TGTGCCAGCAGCTTAGGGGACATCAACTCCTACGAGCAGTACTTC. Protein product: CASSLGDINSYEQYF.

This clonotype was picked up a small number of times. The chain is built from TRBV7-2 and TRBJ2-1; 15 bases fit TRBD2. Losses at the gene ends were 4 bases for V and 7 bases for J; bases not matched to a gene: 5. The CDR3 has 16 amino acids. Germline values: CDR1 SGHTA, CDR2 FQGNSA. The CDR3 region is CASSSRTSGRVNEQFF. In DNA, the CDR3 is TGTGCCAGCAGCTCCAGGACTAGCGGGAGGGTAAATGAGCAGTTCTTC.

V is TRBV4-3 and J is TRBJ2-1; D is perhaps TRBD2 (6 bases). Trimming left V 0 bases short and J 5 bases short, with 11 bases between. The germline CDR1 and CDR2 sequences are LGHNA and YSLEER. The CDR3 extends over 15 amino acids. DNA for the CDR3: TGCGCCAGCAGCCAAGACTCCGGAGGGCACAATGAGCAGTTCTTC. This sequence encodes CASSQDSGGHNEQFF.

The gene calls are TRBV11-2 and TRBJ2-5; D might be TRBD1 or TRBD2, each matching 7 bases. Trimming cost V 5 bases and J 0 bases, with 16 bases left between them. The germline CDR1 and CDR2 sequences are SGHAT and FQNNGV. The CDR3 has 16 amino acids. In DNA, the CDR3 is TGTGCCAGCAGCCCAGGGGGGGCATTCCACCAAGAGACCCAGTACTTC. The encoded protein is CASSPGGAFHQETQYF.

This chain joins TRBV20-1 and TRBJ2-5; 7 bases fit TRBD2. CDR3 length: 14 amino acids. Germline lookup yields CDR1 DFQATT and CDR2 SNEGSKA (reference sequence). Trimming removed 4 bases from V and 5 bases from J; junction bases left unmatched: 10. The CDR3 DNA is TGCAGTGCTACCTACGGGGAGGGCTGGGAGACCCAGTACTTC. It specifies CSATYGEGWETQYF.

CDR3 protein: CASSPLGGGPYGYTF. In DNA, the CDR3 is TGCGCCAGCAGCCCCCTAGGGGGGGGTCCGTATGGCTACACCTTC. The chain employs TRBV5-1 and TRBJ1-2, with TRBD1 as a possible D gene (6 bases). V was shortened by 4 bases and J by 5 bases, with 18 bases between the two germline ends. The CDR3 loop spans 15 amino acids. In germline, CDR1 is SGHRS, CDR2 YFSETQ.

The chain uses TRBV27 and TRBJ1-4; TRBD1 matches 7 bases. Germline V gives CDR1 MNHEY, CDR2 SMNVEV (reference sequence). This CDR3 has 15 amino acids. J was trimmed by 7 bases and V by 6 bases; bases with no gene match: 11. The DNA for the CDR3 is TGTGCCAGCAGCCATCCAGGGGGAGGGAGTGAAAAACTGTTTTTT. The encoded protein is CASSHPGGGSEKLFF.

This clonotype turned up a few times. The CDR3 region is CSARPTRGEDIQYF. Written as DNA, the CDR3 is TGCAGTGCTAGACCGACGAGGGGGGAGGACATTCAGTACTTC. This rearrangement joins TRBV20-1 to TRBJ2-4; D possibly matches TRBD1 or TRBD2 (6 bases each). The CDR3 has 14 residues. Per germline, CDR1 DFQATT and CDR2 SNEGSKA (reference sequence). Between the trimmed V and J ends, which lost 2 bases and 8 bases, there was a span of 16 bases.

The CDR3 bases are TGCGCCAGCAGCTTTCATCCCGGCACAGATACGCAGTATTTT. It encodes CASSFHPGTDTQYF. This chain connects TRBV5-1 to TRBJ2-3; D ambiguous. V was shortened by 2 bases and J by 1 base, with 8 bases between the two germline ends. Germline CDR1 SGHRS, CDR2 YFSETQ. This CDR3 is built from 14 residues.

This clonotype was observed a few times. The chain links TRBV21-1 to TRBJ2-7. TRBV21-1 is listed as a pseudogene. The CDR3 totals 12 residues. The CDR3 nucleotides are TGTGCCAGCAGCAGCGACCCCTACGAGCAGTACGTC. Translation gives CASSSDPYEQYV.

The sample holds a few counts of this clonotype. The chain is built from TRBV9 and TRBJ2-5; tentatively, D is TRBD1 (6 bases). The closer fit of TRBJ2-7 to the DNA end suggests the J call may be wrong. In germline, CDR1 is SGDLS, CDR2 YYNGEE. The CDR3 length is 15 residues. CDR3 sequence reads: CASSVVNRATYEQYF. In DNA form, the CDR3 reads TGTGCCAGCAGCGTAGTCAACAGGGCAACCTACGAGCAGTACTTC.

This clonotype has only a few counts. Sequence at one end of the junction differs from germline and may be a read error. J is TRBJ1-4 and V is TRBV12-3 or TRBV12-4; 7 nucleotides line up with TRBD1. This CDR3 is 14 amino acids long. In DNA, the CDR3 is TGTGCCAGCAGCCGAGGGACAGTCACTGAAAGACTGTTTTTT. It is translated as CASSRGTVTERLFF.

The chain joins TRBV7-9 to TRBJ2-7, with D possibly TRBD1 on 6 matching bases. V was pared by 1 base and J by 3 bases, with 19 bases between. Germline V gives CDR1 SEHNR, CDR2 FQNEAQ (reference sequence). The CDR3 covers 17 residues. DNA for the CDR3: TGTGCCAGCAGCTTAGACCTTAGGGGGAAGATGAACTACGAGCAGTACTTC. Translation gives CASSLDLRGKMNYEQYF. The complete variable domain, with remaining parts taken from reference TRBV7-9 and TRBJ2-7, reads DTGVSQNPRHKITKRGQNVTFRCDPISEHNRLYWYRQTLGQGPEFLTYFQNEAQLEKSRLLSDRFSAERPKGSFSTLEIQRTEQGDSAMYLCASSLDLRGKMNYEQYFGPGTRLTVT.

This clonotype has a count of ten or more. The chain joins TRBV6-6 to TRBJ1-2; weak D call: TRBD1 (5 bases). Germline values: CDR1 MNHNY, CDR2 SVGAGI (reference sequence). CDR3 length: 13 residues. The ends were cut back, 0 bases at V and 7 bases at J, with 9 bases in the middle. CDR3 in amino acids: CASSYSSGAGYTF. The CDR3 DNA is TGTGCCAGCAGTTACTCGTCCGGGGCTGGCTACACCTTC.

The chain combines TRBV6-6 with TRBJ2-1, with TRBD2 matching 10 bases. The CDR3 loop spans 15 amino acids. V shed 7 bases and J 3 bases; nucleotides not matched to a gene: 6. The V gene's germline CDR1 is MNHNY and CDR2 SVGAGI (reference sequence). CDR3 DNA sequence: TGTGCCAGCACCTCAGCGGGAGGGAACTACAATGAGCAGTTCTTC. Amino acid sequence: CASTSAGGNYNEQFF.

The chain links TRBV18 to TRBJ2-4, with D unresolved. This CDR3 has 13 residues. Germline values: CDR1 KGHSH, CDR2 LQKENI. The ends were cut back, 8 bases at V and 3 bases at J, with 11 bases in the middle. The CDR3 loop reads CASPRDYKNIQYF. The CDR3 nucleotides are TGTGCCAGCCCTCGAGATTACAAAAACATTCAGTACTTC.